What follows describes a single T cell receptor beta chain. The clone's antigen remains unknown. Qualities for individual bases were not recorded, and no much larger clone is one base off. The data were obtained in a study of blood T cell repertoires in COVID-19 (dated by TCRdb to the early 2020s). Describing the broader study: The collaborator samples originated in the United States, Italy and Spain and spanned the acute and convalescent phases of COVID-19. Nearly every sample came with metadata listing a de-identified subject ID, COVID-19 status, age in years and sex. The samples were drawn from two sources: the first 160 participants of the ongoing ImmuneRACE study, and fewer than 1,500 subjects contributed by 6 global collaborators. Subjects who had been exposed to COVID-19, were actively infected with it, or had recovered from it provided the deeply sampled blood TCRbeta repertoires that made up the dataset. Where available, HLA class I and class II types were obtained from metadata supplied by the sample provider rather than from assay-based typing. The prospective study material was composed of cDNA or gDNA derived from T cells, B-cell-depleted T cells, or PBMCs. The repertoires were made available in a free public database intended to serve as a resource for research on the immune response to SARS-CoV-2. What the research found in general, with its limitations: Clinical and demographic metadata were provided uncurated, with the amount varying by source and participant.

TCRbeta CDR3 regions were amplified from genomic DNA by means of the immunoSEQ Assay, a bias-controlled multiplex PCR. In the authors' own workflow: Within the assay, amplification of reference gene primers was used to estimate how many nucleated cells each sample contained. Sequence reads were collapsed and filtered to measure the absolute abundance of every unique TCRbeta CDR3 rearrangement. For each sample, productive Simpson clonality was calculated as the square root of Simpson's diversity index over productive rearrangements. TCRdb limited this immuneACCESS table to in-frame rearrangements with V and J called. A share of clones is missing; checked studies link under half to unresolved V genes, and the rest is unexplained. V and J calls and clone size are given by that table; D and trimming were obtained from the DNA. This sample is represented by hundreds of thousands of clones; 86% of them were singletons. The ten largest clones represent approximately 1.5% of the sample.

Whole blood was collected in K2EDTA tubes by collaborating institutions according to the institutions' own protocols. Collaborator samples were shipped for TCRbeta analysis as frozen whole blood, isolated PBMCs, or DNA extracted from either sample type. From V the trimming removes 0 bases and from J it removes 3 bases, while the gene matches leave 7 bases of the junction unaccounted for. The CDR3 numbers 16 residues from cysteine through phenylalanine. Only the CDR3 portion is preserved as DNA: 48 bases, with reading frame beginning at the first base. CDR1 and CDR2 were assigned from the germline V gene as SGHAT and FQNNGV.

This chain joins TRBV11-2 to TRBJ2-5, and 7 bases in between align with TRBD2. This TCR was sampled from a woman between 25 and 40 years old with active or convalescent COVID-19. The sequencing input was peripheral blood. CDR3 reads: CASSLDGWAGEETQYF. The DNA sequence is given as TGTGCCAGCAGCTTAGACGGGTGGGCGGGAGAAGAGACCCAGTACTTC.